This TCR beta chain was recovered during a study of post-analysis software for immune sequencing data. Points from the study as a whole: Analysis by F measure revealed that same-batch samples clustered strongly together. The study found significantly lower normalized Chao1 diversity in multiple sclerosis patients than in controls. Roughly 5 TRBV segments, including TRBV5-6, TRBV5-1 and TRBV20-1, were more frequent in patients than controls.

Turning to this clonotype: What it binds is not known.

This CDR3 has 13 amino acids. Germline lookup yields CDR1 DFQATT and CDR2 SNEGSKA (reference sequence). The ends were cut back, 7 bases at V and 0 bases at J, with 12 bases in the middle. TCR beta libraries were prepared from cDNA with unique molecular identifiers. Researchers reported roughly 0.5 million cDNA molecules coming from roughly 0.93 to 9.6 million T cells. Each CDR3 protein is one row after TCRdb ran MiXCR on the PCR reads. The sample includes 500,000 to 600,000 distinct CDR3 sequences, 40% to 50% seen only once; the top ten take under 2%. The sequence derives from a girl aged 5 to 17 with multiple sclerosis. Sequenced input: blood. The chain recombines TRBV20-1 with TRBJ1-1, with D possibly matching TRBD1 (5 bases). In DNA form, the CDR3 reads TGCAGTGAACAGGAGGGTATGAACACTGAAGCTTTCTTT. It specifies CSEQEGMNTEAFF.